This TCR beta chain was identified during a study of prognosis after radiotherapy for stage I lung cancer. Study-level points and caveats: Post-therapy Shannon entropy was lower in patients developing distant metastases following stereotactic body radiation therapy.

Two-round multiplex PCR, the amplification method, yielded TCR beta CDR3 from genomic DNA. First-round PCR amplification was performed with primers specific to each TRBV and TRBJ gene. PCR proceeded to a second round, and that round used universal primers. TCRdb re-called the multiplex PCR reads through MiXCR, storing one row per CDR3 protein. The sample records roughly 15,000 distinct CDR3 sequences, around 40% being singletons. On this clonotype: What it binds is not known.

Looked up from germline, CDR1 is SGHAT and CDR2 is FQNNGV. Trimming at V came to 4 bases and at J to 0 bases, leaving 10 bases not matched to a gene. The CDR3 runs to 18 residues. The chain couples TRBV11-2 to TRBJ2-1; 9 bases line up with TRBD2. Here the sequenced sample was PBMCs, taken before or after stereotactic body radiation therapy (not recorded which). This receptor was taken from a donor aged 50 or older with non-small cell lung cancer. CDR3 loop: CASSSRTSVGSSYNEQFF. The CDR3 DNA reads TGTGCCAGCAGCTCGCGGACTAGCGTGGGTTCCTCCTACAATGAGCAGTTCTTC.